What follows are 21 T cell receptor beta chains derived from one specimen sequenced in a study of blood T cell repertoires in COVID-19 (dated by TCRdb to about 2020). The receptor library was made with the immunoSEQ multiplex PCR assay. In its TCRdb copy, this immuneACCESS table keeps in-frame sequences only and misses some clones. Where compared with another copy, unresolved V genes explain less than half of these, and the others have no known cause. Within this sample are 75,000 to 95,000 clones, with around 85% of them counted one time only. Of the sample, over 15% falls within the top ten clones. The specimen sequenced was peripheral blood. These receptors were taken from a man older than 75 with active or convalescent COVID-19.

The rearrangement links TRBV6-2 or TRBV6-3 to TRBJ2-5; TRBD1 matches 7 bases. This CDR3 has 15 residues. The junction had 9 bases not matched to a gene; V was cut back by 4 bases and J by 4 bases. The germline V gene encodes CDR1 MNHEY and CDR2 SVGEGT. This chain's CDR3 is CASSSYRQGLETQYF. The CDR3 DNA sequence: TGTGCCAGCAGTTCATACCGACAGGGTCTAGAGACCCAGTACTTC.

This sequence joins TRBV5-1 and TRBJ2-5; a possible D gene is TRBD1 (6 bases). V shed 4 bases and J shed 4 bases, with 14 bases lying between them. This CDR3 contains 14 residues. Germline CDR1 is SGHRS and CDR2 is YFSETQ. CDR3 in DNA: TGCGCCAGCAGCATCACCTCAGGGGTAGAGACCCAGTACTTC. Its protein product is CASSITSGVETQYF.

The chain joins TRBV6-1 to TRBJ1-3; maybe TRBD1 (5 bases). Germline CDR1 and CDR2: MNHNS and SASEGT. The V gene lost 3 bases and the J gene lost 8 bases, with 8 bases spanning the gap. The CDR3 spans 12 residues. The CDR3: CASSEGGYTIYF. The CDR3 nucleotides read TGTGCCAGCAGTGAGGGGGGTTACACCATATATTTT.

The chain couples TRBV7-8 to TRBJ1-1; a weak D match, TRBD1 (6 bases). This CDR3 contains 14 residues. Trimming shortened V by 3 bases and J by 2 bases, and 10 bases separated the two germline ends. CDR1 and CDR2 from the germline V gene are SGHVS and FQNEAQ. The CDR3 DNA reads TGTGCCAGCAGCTTCCTACAGGGAAACACTGAAGCTTTCTTT. Its translation: CASSFLQGNTEAFF.

The chain is built from TRBV9 and TRBJ2-2, with a tentative D call TRBD2 (6 bases). Germline-derived CDR1 and CDR2 are SGDLS and YYNGEE. V gave up 0 bases and J gave up 1 base, with 22 bases separating them. The CDR3 is made up of 20 amino acids. CDR3 sequence reads: CASSVVQRAKPGKNTGELFF. The CDR3 DNA is TGTGCCAGCAGCGTAGTGCAGCGGGCAAAACCAGGAAAGAACACCGGGGAGCTGTTTTTT.

Details on this clone: Other DNA sequences in this specimen translate into the identical CDR3. The CDR3 DNA sequence: TGCGCCAGCAGCTTGGTCGCAGGGTCAGATACGCAGTATTTT. Translation gives CASSLVAGSDTQYF. This chain joins TRBV5-1 and TRBJ2-3; perhaps TRBD1 as D (5 bases). Looked up from germline, CDR1 is SGHRS and CDR2 is YFSETQ. Trimming cost V 0 bases and J 4 bases, with 9 bases left between them. CDR3 length: 14 residues.

The chain recombines TRBV6-5 with TRBJ2-3; D gene ambiguous. The V and J ends lost 5 bases and 2 bases respectively, with 5 bases between them. The CDR3 has 12 residues. CDR1 and CDR2 from the germline V gene are MNHEY and SVGAGI. The DNA of the CDR3 is TGTGCCAGCAGTCCAAACACAGATACGCAGTATTTT. It is translated as CASSPNTDTQYF.

This clone was counted a few times. The V call is TRBV3-1 (or the pseudogene TRBV3-2), the J call TRBJ2-5; D unresolved. The CDR3 runs to 15 residues. V was trimmed by 0 bases and J by 4 bases, leaving 12 bases between them. CDR1 is LGHDT, CDR2 YNNKEL, per germline (reference sequence). The CDR3 here is CASSQEVRRGETQYF. The DNA of the CDR3 is TGTGCCAGCAGCCAAGAAGTTAGGAGAGGAGAGACCCAGTACTTC.

The chain combines TRBV7-2 with TRBJ1-1; D is unclear. CDR1 SGHTA and CDR2 FQGNSA come from the germline V gene. V lost 0 bases, J lost 1 base, and 6 bases lay in between. The length of the CDR3 is 14 residues. Written as DNA, the CDR3 is TGTGCCAGCAGCTTAGCTTTCCGGAACACTGAAGCTTTCTTT. This gives the protein CASSLAFRNTEAFF.

The V gene is TRBV18, the J gene TRBJ1-1, with TRBD1 identical over 9 bases. The CDR3 extends over 14 amino acids. Germline CDR1 is KGHSH and CDR2 is LQKENI. J was trimmed by 2 bases and V by 4 bases; bases with no gene match: 2. The CDR3 DNA is TGTGCCAGCTCACGGGACAGGGCCAACACTGAAGCTTTCTTT. Protein product: CASSRDRANTEAFF.

This chain uses TRBV30 with TRBJ2-1; 10 nucleotides agree with TRBD2. Germline CDR1 and CDR2: GTSNPN and SVGIG (reference sequence). V lost 3 bases and J lost 3; bases outside the gene matches: 20. The CDR3 has 20 amino acids. This CDR3 reads CAWSGNAEGLARINYNEQFF. The DNA for the CDR3 is TGTGCCTGGAGCGGAAACGCTGAGGGACTAGCGAGGATAAACTACAATGAGCAGTTCTTC.

The chain joins TRBV20-1 to TRBJ2-3, with 8 bases lining up with TRBD2. J gave up 6 bases and V 3 bases, and 5 bases lay outside the gene matches. The germline V gene encodes CDR1 DFQATT and CDR2 SNEGSKA (reference sequence). The CDR3 is 13 amino acids. The CDR3 protein is CSASASGSDTQYF. As DNA, the CDR3 is TGCAGTGCTAGTGCCAGCGGGAGCGATACGCAGTATTTT.

This chain joins TRBV5-8 and TRBJ1-1; 7 bases are shared with TRBD1. This CDR3 spans 14 amino acids. V was pared by 2 bases and J by 1 base, with 2 bases of the junction left unmatched. Germline V CDR1 and CDR2: SGHTS, YDEGEE. CDR3 region: CASSFYRGNTEAFF. Here the CDR3 DNA reads TGTGCCAGCAGCTTTTACAGGGGGAACACTGAAGCTTTCTTT.

This clone appeared a few times. This chain uses TRBV4-1 with TRBJ2-1; a possible D gene is TRBD2 (5 bases). V lost 1 base and J 8 bases, leaving 9 bases between the germline ends. This CDR3 has 13 residues. CDR1 is MGHRA, CDR2 YSYEKL, per germline. CDR3 amino acids: CASSQVARDEQFF. The CDR3 bases are TGCGCCAGCAGCCAAGTGGCGCGGGATGAGCAGTTCTTC.

V and J are TRBV9 and TRBJ2-2; unclear D gene. The CDR3 loop spans 12 amino acids. The V and J ends lost 4 bases and 6 bases respectively, with 7 bases between them. CDR1 is SGDLS, CDR2 YYNGEE, per germline. CDR3 sequence: CASSLLAGELFF. CDR3 bases: TGTGCCAGCAGCCTTCTCGCCGGGGAGCTGTTTTTT.

This clone was observed a single time. This chain links TRBV5-4 with TRBJ2-2; 10 nucleotides line up with TRBD1. The CDR3 length is 15 residues. Germline V gene data show CDR1 as SGHNT and CDR2 as YYREEE (reference sequence). V shed 5 bases, J shed 4 bases, and the junction held 5 bases outside the gene matches. The CDR3 coding sequence is TGTGCCAGCAGTTCCGGGACAGGGGTCACCGGGGAGCTGTTTTTT. This gives the protein CASSSGTGVTGELFF.

J is TRBJ2-1 and V is TRBV6-5; 11 nucleotides line up with TRBD2. Trimming at V came to 7 bases and at J to 5 bases, leaving 4 bases not matched to a gene. The CDR3 runs 14 residues. From germline, CDR1 is MNHEY and CDR2 SVGAGI. The chain's CDR3 is CASTRTSGHNEQFF. For the CDR3, the DNA is TGTGCCAGCACTCGGACTAGCGGGCACAATGAGCAGTTCTTC.

The chain couples TRBV6-5 to TRBJ2-3; weak D call: TRBD2 (6 bases). This CDR3 comprises 16 residues. The germline gives CDR1 MNHEY, CDR2 SVGAGI. Trimming took 3 bases from V and 1 from J, leaving 14 bases between them. DNA of the CDR3: TGTGCCAGCAGTTATGAAGGCAGGAGGGGCACAGATACGCAGTATTTT. Its translation: CASSYEGRRGTDTQYF.

V and J are TRBV30 and TRBJ2-1, with TRBD2 matching 8 bases. Germline V lookup: CDR1 GTSNPN, CDR2 SVGIG (reference sequence). This CDR3 comprises 11 residues. J was trimmed by 13 bases and V by 7 bases; bases with no gene match: 9. DNA of the CDR3: TGTGCCTCCCATTCGGGGGGGGATCAGTTCTTC. Protein product: CASHSGGDQFF.

This clone was picked up a small number of times. This chain joins TRBV28 and TRBJ2-1; 9 positions agree with TRBD1. This CDR3 has 17 amino acids. After removal of 4 bases from V and 13 bases from J, the junction contained 20 bases not matched to a gene. CDR1 and CDR2 (germline): MDHEN, SYDVKM. The CDR3 reads CASSSRIRGTGRFRQFF. CDR3 bases: TGTGCCAGCAGTTCTCGCATCCGGGGGACAGGGAGGTTTCGTCAGTTCTTC.

This clone was detected only once. The chain recombines TRBV30 with TRBJ2-1; the match to TRBD1 covers 9 bases. The germline V gene encodes CDR1 GTSNPN and CDR2 SVGIG (reference sequence). Germline trimming cut 2 bases from V and 9 bases from J; bases unmatched to any gene: 11. The CDR3 consists of 15 residues. CDR3 in DNA: TGTGCCTGGAGTTCCCGGGACAGGGTAAGGGTTGAGCAGTTCTTC. It specifies CAWSSRDRVRVEQFF.